This is a list of T cell receptor beta chains from one sample in a study of blood T cell repertoires in COVID-19. Repertoires were generated with immunoSEQ multiplex PCR, while TCRdb's copy carries only in-frame clones and drops some. Seen here are about 140,000 clones, about 90% observed once, and the top ten hold roughly 10%. Sequenced sample: PBMCs or T cells enriched from blood (not recorded which). These receptors were obtained from a man aged 60-69 years who had recovered from COVID-19. Each CDR3 is given with its conserved first and last residue. Each record gives: V gene, D gene, clone size, J gene, CDR3 protein, CDR3 DNA. D genes are given only for firm matches. A row's size may be missing; if present it is once, few, many or a size class.

v_gene: TRBV5-1
d_gene: TRBD1
abundance: -
j_gene: TRBJ1-2
CDR3aa: CASNAEGAIKPSF
CDR3nt: TGCGCCAGCAATGCGGAGGGGGCGATCAAGCCCTCCTTC

v_gene: TRBV7-5
d_gene: -
abundance: -
j_gene: TRBJ1-1
CDR3aa: CVRSIPGHRTEAFF
CDR3nt: TGTGTCAGAAGCATACCGGGACACCGTACTGAAGCTTTCTTT

v_gene: TRBV19
d_gene: TRBD2
abundance: -
j_gene: TRBJ2-4
CDR3aa: CASSYAGGVQIAKNIQYF
CDR3nt: TGTGCCAGTAGTTATGCGGGGGGGGTGCAAATAGCCAAAAACATTCAGTACTTC

v_gene: TRBV27
d_gene: -
abundance: -
j_gene: TRBJ1-2
CDR3aa: CASSRLGGNYGYTF
CDR3nt: TGTGCCAGCAGTCGCCTGGGGGGAAACTATGGCTACACCTTC

v_gene: TRBV28
d_gene: TRBD2
abundance: -
j_gene: TRBJ2-5
CDR3aa: CASSLWGVTSGETQYF
CDR3nt: TGTGCCAGCAGTTTATGGGGGGTTACTAGCGGCGAGACCCAGTACTTC

v_gene: TRBV2
d_gene: -
abundance: -
j_gene: TRBJ1-2
CDR3aa: CAQTRSGNYGYTF
CDR3nt: TGTGCCCAGACAAGATCCGGAAACTATGGCTACACCTTC

v_gene: TRBV5-5
d_gene: TRBD2
abundance: -
j_gene: TRBJ2-7
CDR3aa: CASSGGDRVPYEQYF
CDR3nt: TGTGCCAGCAGCGGGGGGGACCGAGTCCCCTACGAGCAGTACTTC

v_gene: TRBV28
d_gene: -
abundance: once
j_gene: TRBJ1-1
CDR3aa: CASSNSPNTEAFF
CDR3nt: TGTGCCAGCAGCAATAGTCCTAACACTGAAGCTTTCTTT

v_gene: TRBV27
d_gene: -
abundance: -
j_gene: TRBJ2-7
CDR3aa: CASSLSETASYEQYF
CDR3nt: TGTGCCAGCAGTTTATCGGAGACTGCCTCCTACGAGCAGTACTTC

v_gene: TRBV28
d_gene: TRBD1
abundance: -
j_gene: TRBJ1-4
CDR3aa: CASSTSQGVLDEKLFF
CDR3nt: TGTGCCAGCAGTACCTCACAGGGGGTCCTGGATGAAAAACTGTTTTTT

v_gene: TRBV5-6
d_gene: -
abundance: -
j_gene: TRBJ1-1
CDR3aa: CASSRLGVVEAFF
CDR3nt: TGTGCCAGCAGCCGCCTCGGGGTTGTCGAAGCTTTCTTT

v_gene: TRBV20-1
d_gene: -
abundance: -
j_gene: TRBJ1-2
CDR3aa: CSASRGDFYGYTF
CDR3nt: TGCAGTGCTAGTAGGGGCGATTTCTATGGCTACACCTTC

v_gene: TRBV7-9
d_gene: TRBD2
abundance: -
j_gene: TRBJ2-5
CDR3aa: CASSPRGLGNEGTQYF
CDR3nt: TGTGCCAGCAGCCCGCGGGGACTAGGCAACGAAGGGACCCAGTACTTC

v_gene: TRBV10-3
d_gene: TRBD2
abundance: -
j_gene: TRBJ2-3
CDR3aa: CAISTGTSGTTDTQYF
CDR3nt: TGTGCCATCAGTACCGGGACTAGCGGGACAACAGATACGCAGTATTTT

v_gene: TRBV5-1
d_gene: TRBD1
abundance: -
j_gene: TRBJ2-7
CDR3aa: CASKKQGAMTYEQYF
CDR3nt: TGCGCCAGCAAGAAACAGGGGGCGATGACCTACGAGCAGTACTTC

v_gene: TRBV5-1
d_gene: TRBD2
abundance: -
j_gene: TRBJ2-2
CDR3aa: CASSSRLAGGTGELFF
CDR3nt: TGCGCCAGCAGCTCGAGACTAGCGGGCGGCACCGGGGAGCTGTTTTTT

v_gene: TRBV6-1
d_gene: TRBD2
abundance: -
j_gene: TRBJ2-7
CDR3aa: CASSEGRGRASYEQYF
CDR3nt: TGTGCCAGCAGTGAAGGACGCGGGAGGGCCAGCTACGAGCAGTACTTC

v_gene: TRBV29-1
d_gene: -
abundance: -
j_gene: TRBJ1-2
CDR3aa: CSVDFGQRGDTF
CDR3nt: TGCAGCGTAGACTTCGGACAGCGAGGCGACACCTTC

v_gene: TRBV5-6
d_gene: -
abundance: once
j_gene: TRBJ1-4
CDR3aa: CASSSFHGDRLNEKLFF
CDR3nt: TGTGCCAGCAGCTCGTTTCATGGAGACAGATTAAATGAAAAACTGTTTTTT

v_gene: TRBV5-5
d_gene: TRBD1
abundance: -
j_gene: TRBJ2-1
CDR3aa: CASSGDRVLDEQFF
CDR3nt: TGTGCCAGCAGCGGGGACAGGGTTCTGGATGAGCAGTTCTTC

v_gene: TRBV7-9
d_gene: -
abundance: -
j_gene: TRBJ1-1
CDR3aa: CASSLQGGTEAFF
CDR3nt: TGTGCCAGCAGCTTACAGGGTGGCACTGAAGCTTTCTTT

v_gene: TRBV5-4
d_gene: -
abundance: -
j_gene: TRBJ2-2
CDR3aa: CASSLLSTGELFF
CDR3nt: TGTGCCAGCAGCTTATTATCCACCGGGGAGCTGTTTTTT

v_gene: TRBV4-1
d_gene: -
abundance: -
j_gene: TRBJ1-1
CDR3aa: CASSRDPGGEKNTEAFF
CDR3nt: TGCGCCAGCAGCCGGGATCCCGGAGGGGAAAAGAACACTGAAGCTTTCTTT

v_gene: TRBV6-5
d_gene: TRBD2
abundance: once
j_gene: TRBJ2-3
CDR3aa: CASTHGGGSTDTQYF
CDR3nt: TGTGCCAGCACCCACGGGGGGGGTAGCACAGATACGCAGTATTTT

v_gene: TRBV7-6
d_gene: -
abundance: few
j_gene: TRBJ1-3
CDR3aa: CASSYDSRHGNTIYF
CDR3nt: TGTGCCAGCAGCTACGACAGTCGTCACGGAAACACCATATATTTT

v_gene: TRBV6-5
d_gene: -
abundance: -
j_gene: TRBJ1-2
CDR3aa: CASRIRQVNYGYTF
CDR3nt: TGTGCCAGCAGGATTAGACAGGTTAACTATGGCTACACCTTC

v_gene: TRBV28
d_gene: TRBD1
abundance: -
j_gene: TRBJ1-2
CDR3aa: CASSPRDRRGDGYTF
CDR3nt: TGTGCCAGCAGTCCCCGGGACAGACGAGGCGATGGCTACACCTTC

v_gene: TRBV10-3
d_gene: TRBD2
abundance: -
j_gene: TRBJ2-3
CDR3aa: CATGHAGGGGDTQYF
CDR3nt: TGTGCCACCGGTCATGCGGGGGGCGGGGGAGATACGCAGTATTTT

v_gene: TRBV7-3
d_gene: TRBD1
abundance: -
j_gene: TRBJ2-1
CDR3aa: CASSFDRGRDEQFF
CDR3nt: TGTGCCAGCAGCTTCGACAGGGGCCGGGATGAGCAGTTCTTC

v_gene: TRBV20-1
d_gene: -
abundance: -
j_gene: TRBJ1-1
CDR3aa: CSASFPGGTEAFF
CDR3nt: TGCAGTGCTAGTTTCCCGGGGGGCACTGAAGCTTTCTTT

v_gene: TRBV9
d_gene: -
abundance: few
j_gene: TRBJ1-1
CDR3aa: CASTESVGLQNTEAFF
CDR3nt: TGTGCCAGCACAGAGTCCGTGGGACTGCAGAACACTGAAGCTTTCTTT

v_gene: TRBV6-5
d_gene: -
abundance: -
j_gene: TRBJ1-3
CDR3aa: CASSLGHYSGNTIYF
CDR3nt: TGTGCCAGCAGTCTGGGACATTACTCTGGAAACACCATATATTTT

v_gene: TRBV28
d_gene: -
abundance: once
j_gene: TRBJ1-1
CDR3aa: CASMQVIIAEAFF
CDR3nt: TGTGCCAGCATGCAGGTAATTATCGCTGAAGCTTTCTTT

v_gene: TRBV10-3
d_gene: -
abundance: -
j_gene: TRBJ1-2
CDR3aa: CAISEEEGYGYTF
CDR3nt: TGTGCCATCAGTGAGGAGGAGGGCTATGGCTACACCTTC

v_gene: TRBV12-3/TRBV12-4
d_gene: TRBD1
abundance: -
j_gene: TRBJ1-1
CDR3aa: CASSPGQPRAFF
CDR3nt: TGTGCCAGCAGTCCGGGACAGCCAAGAGCTTTCTTT

v_gene: TRBV6-5
d_gene: TRBD1
abundance: -
j_gene: TRBJ2-1
CDR3aa: CASRRTGGADNEQFF
CDR3nt: TGTGCCAGCAGACGGACAGGGGGAGCTGACAATGAGCAGTTCTTC

v_gene: TRBV5-8
d_gene: -
abundance: few
j_gene: TRBJ2-5
CDR3aa: CASSLGSTSLGETQYF
CDR3nt: TGTGCCAGCAGCTTAGGGAGTACAAGCCTTGGGGAGACCCAGTACTTC

v_gene: TRBV3-1/TRBV3-2
d_gene: TRBD2
abundance: -
j_gene: TRBJ2-7
CDR3aa: CASSPRTSGDEQYF
CDR3nt: TGTGCCAGCAGCCCCCGGACTAGCGGTGACGAGCAGTACTTC

v_gene: TRBV7-9
d_gene: -
abundance: -
j_gene: TRBJ2-2
CDR3aa: CASIRDTNTGELFF
CDR3nt: TGTGCCAGCATCCGGGACACGAACACCGGGGAGCTGTTTTTT

v_gene: TRBV19
d_gene: -
abundance: -
j_gene: TRBJ2-2
CDR3aa: CASSIGGELFF
CDR3nt: TGTGCCAGTAGTATCGGGGGGGAGCTGTTTTTT

v_gene: TRBV6-5
d_gene: -
abundance: -
j_gene: TRBJ2-2
CDR3aa: CASRRTPNTGELFF
CDR3nt: TGTGCCAGCAGACGGACACCGAACACCGGGGAGCTGTTTTTT

v_gene: TRBV28
d_gene: TRBD1
abundance: -
j_gene: TRBJ1-6
CDR3aa: CASSRQGRNSPLHF
CDR3nt: TGTGCCAGCAGCAGACAGGGGCGAAATTCACCCCTCCACTTT

v_gene: TRBV5-1
d_gene: TRBD1
abundance: -
j_gene: TRBJ2-3
CDR3aa: CASSLMTGGADTQYF
CDR3nt: TGCGCCAGCAGTTTAATGACAGGGGGCGCAGATACGCAGTATTTT

v_gene: TRBV4-2
d_gene: -
abundance: -
j_gene: TRBJ2-2
CDR3aa: CASSPERRRGAGELFF
CDR3nt: TGTGCCAGCAGCCCAGAGCGGCGACGCGGGGCCGGGGAGCTGTTTTTT

v_gene: TRBV19
d_gene: -
abundance: -
j_gene: TRBJ1-2
CDR3aa: CASSMGGNYGYTF
CDR3nt: TGTGCCAGTAGTATGGGAGGAAACTATGGCTACACCTTC

v_gene: TRBV30
d_gene: -
abundance: -
j_gene: TRBJ1-6
CDR3aa: CASVVGHAGSPLHF
CDR3nt: TGTGCCTCTGTAGTAGGCCACGCAGGCTCACCCCTCCACTTT